The clone carrying this T cell receptor (beta chain) was picked up a small number of times. What it binds is not known. V gave up 4 bases and J gave up 0 bases; unmatched junction bases: 6. The CDR3 extends over 15 amino acids. The germline gives CDR1 SQVTM, CDR2 ANQGSEA. The data were taken from a study of shared clonotypes between healthy human individuals. Findings and caveats of the study: It was expected that sequencing depth would affect clonotype sharing among donors. Depth was large, yet rarefaction showed that sorted-subset sequencing was incomplete. Among the subsets, naive ones generally showed larger estimated richness than memory ones. Enrolling few donors narrowed the genetic and exposure-history diversity that was represented.

Sequencing used immunoSEQ multiplex PCR; TCRdb keeps in-frame clones, though not all of them. This table has approximately 640,000 clones, around 72% appearing once. The chain employs TRBV29-1 and TRBJ2-3; 8 bases line up with TRBD2. The sequenced sample consisted of memory CD4+ T cells sorted from blood. Indicated subset: CD45RA-negative fraction. This TCR came from a woman younger than 45 in good health. The CDR3 nucleotides are TGCAGCGTTGTTGAGACTAGCGCTAGCACAGATACGCAGTATTTT. Protein product: CSVVETSASTDTQYF.